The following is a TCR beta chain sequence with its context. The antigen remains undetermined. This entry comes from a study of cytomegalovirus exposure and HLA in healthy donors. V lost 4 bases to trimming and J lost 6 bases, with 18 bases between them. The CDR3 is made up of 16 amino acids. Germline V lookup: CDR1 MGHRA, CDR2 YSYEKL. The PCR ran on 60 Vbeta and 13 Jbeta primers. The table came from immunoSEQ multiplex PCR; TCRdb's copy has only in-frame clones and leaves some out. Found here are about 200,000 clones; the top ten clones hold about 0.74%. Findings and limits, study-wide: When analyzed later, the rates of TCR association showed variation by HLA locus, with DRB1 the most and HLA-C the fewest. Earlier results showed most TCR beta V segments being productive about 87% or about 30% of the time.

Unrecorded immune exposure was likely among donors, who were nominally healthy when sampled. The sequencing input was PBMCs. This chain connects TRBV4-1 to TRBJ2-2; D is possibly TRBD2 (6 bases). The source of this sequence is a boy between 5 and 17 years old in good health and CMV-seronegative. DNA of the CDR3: TGCGCCAGCAGCCCAAGAATGATCTTAGCGGCCGGGGAGCTGTTTTTT. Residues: CASSPRMILAAGELFF.